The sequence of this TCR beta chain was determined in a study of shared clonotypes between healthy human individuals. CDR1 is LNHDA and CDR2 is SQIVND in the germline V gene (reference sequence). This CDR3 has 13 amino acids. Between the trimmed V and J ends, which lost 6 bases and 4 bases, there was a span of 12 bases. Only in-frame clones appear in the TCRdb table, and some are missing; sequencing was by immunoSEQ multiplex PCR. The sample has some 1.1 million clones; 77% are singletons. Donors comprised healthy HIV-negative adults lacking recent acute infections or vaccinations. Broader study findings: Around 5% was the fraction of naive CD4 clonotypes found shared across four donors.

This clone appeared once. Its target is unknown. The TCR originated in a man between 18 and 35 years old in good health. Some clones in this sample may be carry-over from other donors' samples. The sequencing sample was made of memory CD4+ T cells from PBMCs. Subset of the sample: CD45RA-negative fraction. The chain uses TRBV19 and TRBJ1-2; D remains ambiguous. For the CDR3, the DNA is TGTGCCAGTAGCGGAGACTGGGGCTATGGCTACACCTTC. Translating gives CASSGDWGYGYTF.